This TCR beta chain was obtained from a study of T cell responses to AZD1222 COVID-19 vaccine. The CDR3 loop spans 17 amino acids. Germline CDR1 and CDR2: LGHNA and YNFKEQ. With 0 bases clipped from V and 5 bases from J, the junction kept 10 bases outside the gene matches. Measured with immunoSEQ multiplex PCR; TCRdb has only the in-frame clones, and not every one. The sample includes about 56,000 clones, 75% to 90% of them seen just once. Regarding the study as a whole: Clonal diversity was possibly underestimated, and the donors were mostly white British, with more females. Baseline antibody screening turned up just a handful of seropositive AZD1222 recipients. Repertoire sampling occurred only after the peak T cell response.

Second-dose recipients at about 4 or about 12 weeks were treated as one pooled group. Concerning this clone: What it recognizes is unknown.

Sequencing was performed on peripheral blood, taken 28 days after the second AZD1222 dose. This receptor was identified in an adult who received the AZD1222 COVID-19 vaccine. The chain uses TRBV4-2 and TRBJ2-3; 8 bases line up with TRBD1. The CDR3 DNA is TGTGCCAGCAGCCAAGATCTCGGCAGGGGGCGTATAGATACGCAGTATTTT. It codes for CASSQDLGRGRIDTQYF.